Given below is one T cell receptor beta chain in context. Its antigen is currently unknown. This record comes from a study of cytomegalovirus exposure and HLA in healthy donors. CDR1 is LNHNV and CDR2 is YYDKDF in the germline V gene (reference sequence). The CDR3 extends over 15 amino acids. V gave up 0 bases and J gave up 1 base, with 9 bases separating them. Vbeta (60) and Jbeta (13) primers were used in the PCR. TCRdb's copy holds only in-frame clones and misses some; the assay was immunoSEQ multiplex PCR. The table has 90,000 to 140,000 clones, 80% seen once. Study-level findings and limits: As confirmed in vitro, a few CMV-associated chains were specific for CMV antigens. With later analysis, a missense DCLRE1C variant became linked to TCR beta V- and J-gene trimming. Across donors, presence/absence analyses took sequencing depth to be roughly uniform. The analysis excluded some indistinguishable V segments, including TRBV6-2 and TRBV6-3.

Sequencing input: PBMCs. The chain is built from TRBV15 and TRBJ1-1; D is uncertain. The TCR was taken from a man aged 30-40 years in good health and CMV-seropositive. The CDR3 protein is CATSRDIAGNTEAFF. CDR3 nucleotides: TGTGCCACCAGCAGAGATATCGCCGGGAACACTGAAGCTTTCTTT.